This TCR beta chain was recovered during a study of T-cell memory formation after mild COVID-19. Note on this clonotype: As yet, its antigen is unknown.

The CDR3 is 14 amino acids. V shed 6 bases and J shed 5 bases, with 16 bases lying between them. Looked up from germline, CDR1 is MNHEY and CDR2 is SVGEGT. TCRdb reprocessed the 5' RACE reads via MiXCR and lists one record per CDR3 protein. The sample holds roughly 450,000 distinct CDR3 sequences, about 20% seen once. Overall study findings and caveats: Nothing showed for sure that second-wave clones peaking on day 37 were SARS-CoV-2 specific.

The sequenced sample was PBMCs or a T cell subset sorted from them (not recorded which). The receptor was isolated from an adult woman who had mild COVID-19 (a few samples of this study predate the infection). Cell type and time point are not known. The chain joins TRBV6-2 or TRBV6-3 to TRBJ1-2; D unresolved. For the CDR3, the DNA is TGTGCCAGCAGCGAAAAGCCGCTTCTATATGGCTACACCTTC. Protein: CASSEKPLLYGYTF.